These 23 T cell receptor beta chains originate from one sample sequenced in a study of circulating and synovial CD4+ cells in juvenile arthritis. The repertoire was sequenced with immunoSEQ multiplex PCR; TCRdb's copy has only in-frame clones and lacks some. The repertoire holds 15,000 or so clones, around nine tenths seen once, with 0.7% to 0.95% in the top ten. Sequenced input: CD4+ T cells from blood. These receptors originate from a human donor with juvenile idiopathic arthritis.

The rearrangement joins TRBV5-1 to TRBJ2-2; 7 nucleotides agree with TRBD1. Germline V lookup: CDR1 SGHRS, CDR2 YFSETQ. The CDR3 length is 15 residues. The junction had 2 bases not matched to a gene; V was cut back by 0 bases and J by 3 bases. The CDR3 spells CASSLAQGDTGELFF. CDR3 in DNA: TGCGCCAGCAGCTTGGCGCAGGGGGACACCGGGGAGCTGTTTTTT.

The genes are TRBV14 and TRBJ2-3, with 7 bases lining up with TRBD1. The V and J ends lost 3 bases and 4 bases, in that order; junction bases with no gene match: 4. Germline V CDR1 and CDR2: SGHDN, FVKESK. The CDR3 covers 14 residues. The CDR3 DNA reads as TGTGCCAGCAGCCATAGGACAGGTTCAGATACGCAGTATTTT. Translating gives CASSHRTGSDTQYF.

The J gene is TRBJ2-2, the V gene TRBV6-5, with 10 bases fitting TRBD1. The CDR3 contains 13 residues. CDR1 and CDR2 from the germline V gene are MNHEY and SVGAGI. V lost 6 bases to trimming and J lost 7 bases; unmatched junction nucleotides: 2. CDR3 sequence: CASSDRGRGELFF. The CDR3 DNA follows: TGTGCCAGCAGCGACAGGGGGCGCGGGGAGCTGTTTTTT.

The rearrangement joins TRBV6-1 to TRBJ1-1, with D maybe TRBD1 (5 bases). Germline values: CDR1 MNHNS, CDR2 SASEGT. The ends were cut back, 2 bases at V and 5 bases at J, with 12 bases in the middle. This CDR3 is built from 14 residues. The DNA of the CDR3 is TGTGCCAGCAGTGAAAGGGGCAGTCGGACTGAAGCTTTCTTT. Translated, it gives CASSERGSRTEAFF.

This chain uses TRBV27 with TRBJ2-7; possibly TRBD2 for D (6 bases). V was clipped by 2 bases and J by 1 base, with 15 bases between them. This CDR3 is 16 amino acids long. Germline-derived CDR1 and CDR2 are MNHEY and SMNVEV (reference sequence). CDR3 sequence reads: CASSLPPGLPSYEQYF. CDR3 sequence (DNA): TGTGCCAGCAGTTTACCGCCGGGACTGCCGTCCTACGAGCAGTACTTC.

This chain connects TRBV7-3 to TRBJ2-5, with D maybe TRBD2 (6 bases). The tail of the sequence fits TRBJ2-7 better, so the J call may be wrong. CDR1 is SGHTA, CDR2 FQGTGA, per germline. The CDR3 sequence is 14 residues long. The CDR3 DNA is TGTGCCAGCAGCCCCCACTCGGGAGCCTACGAGCAGTACTTC. It is translated as CASSPHSGAYEQYF.

This chain uses TRBV11-1 with TRBJ2-3; D unresolved. CDR3 size: 14 residues. The V gene's germline CDR1 is SGHAT and CDR2 FQDESV (reference sequence). Trimming cost V 5 bases and J 3 bases, with 12 bases left between them. CDR3 residues: CASSLHRGTDTQYF. In DNA, the CDR3 is TGTGCCAGCAGCCTTCATAGAGGTACAGATACGCAGTATTTT. The full variable domain, completed using reference TRBV11-1 and TRBJ2-3, is EAEVAQSPRYKITEKSQAVAFWCDPISGHATLYWYRQILGQGPELLVQFQDESVVDDSQLPKDRFSAERLKGVDSTLKIQPAELGDSAMYLCASSLHRGTDTQYFGPGTRLTVL.

The chain joins TRBV21-1 to TRBJ2-1; TRBD1 is the table's D call, not checked against the DNA. TRBV21-1 is assigned pseudogene status. There are 14 residues in the CDR3. The CDR3 reads CASSPGGPYNEQFF. CDR3 nucleotide sequence: TGTGCCAGCAGCCCAGGGGGCCCATACAATGAGCAGTTCTTC.

The chain joins TRBV7-8 to TRBJ1-2, with 7 nucleotides matching TRBD1. Trimming at V came to 5 bases and at J to 3 bases, leaving 3 bases not matched to a gene. The CDR3 runs 13 residues. Germline CDR1 and CDR2: SGHVS and FQNEAQ. The CDR3 sequence is CASSIDRDYGYTF. The CDR3 nucleotides read TGTGCCAGCAGCATAGACAGGGACTATGGCTACACCTTC. The entire variable domain, with the rest obtained from reference TRBV7-8 and TRBJ1-2, is as follows: GAGVSQSPRYKVAKRGQDVALRCDPISGHVSLFWYQQALGQGPEFLTYFQNEAQLDKSGLPSDRFFAERPEGSVSTLKIQRTQQEDSAVYLCASSIDRDYGYTFGSGTRLTVV.

V is TRBV9 and J is TRBJ1-6; TRBD1 matches 7 bases. CDR1 is SGDLS and CDR2 is YYNGEE in the germline V gene. The V gene end was trimmed by 3 bases and the J gene end by 9 bases; junction bases not matched to a gene: 6. The CDR3 is 14 residues long. The DNA for the CDR3 is TGTGCCAGCAGCGACCGACAGGGCCCTTCACCCCTCCACTTT. Its translation is CASSDRQGPSPLHF.

This sequence joins TRBV7-2 and TRBJ2-1; D is perhaps TRBD2 (7 bases). The germline V and J ends were trimmed by 2 bases and 0 bases, with 14 bases remaining between them. The CDR3 sequence is 17 residues long. Per the germline V gene, CDR1 is SGHTA and CDR2 is FQGNSA. Here the CDR3 DNA reads TGTGCCAGCAGCTTACGCGGGGGCCCCAGCTCCTACAATGAGCAGTTCTTC. Its protein is CASSLRGGPSSYNEQFF.

The chain combines TRBV5-1 with TRBJ1-1, with 7 bases lining up with TRBD1. The CDR3 covers 15 residues. Looked up from germline, CDR1 is SGHRS and CDR2 is YFSETQ. Trimming removed 0 bases from V and 1 base from J; junction bases left unmatched: 3. This CDR3 reads CASSLAQGGNTEAFF. The CDR3 DNA reads TGCGCCAGCAGCTTGGCGCAGGGGGGGAACACTGAAGCTTTCTTT.

This sequence joins TRBV7-3 and TRBJ2-7; D possibly corresponds to TRBD1 (5 bases). Between the trimmed V and J ends, which lost 6 bases and 1 base, there was a span of 13 bases. The CDR3 has 14 amino acids. Per the germline V gene, CDR1 is SGHTA and CDR2 is FQGTGA. The CDR3 coding sequence is TGTGCCAGCAGGTCGGACACCTCTTCCTACGAGCAGTACTTC. Its protein is CASRSDTSSYEQYF.

This clone was observed a single time. The chain employs TRBV5-4 and TRBJ2-1, with 7 bases fitting TRBD1. Germline lookup yields CDR1 SGHNT and CDR2 YYREEE (reference sequence). V shed 3 bases, J shed 5 bases, and the junction held 8 bases outside the gene matches. The CDR3 is made up of 15 amino acids. CDR3 residues: CASSSPPGTDNEQFF. The CDR3 bases are TGTGCCAGCAGCTCTCCCCCCGGGACAGACAATGAGCAGTTCTTC.

The V gene is TRBV2, the J gene TRBJ1-5; D may be TRBD1 (6 bases). Germline V gene data show CDR1 as SNHLY and CDR2 as FYNNEI. The V end was cut by 5 bases, the J end by 0 bases, with 14 bases between. The CDR3 contains 16 residues. CDR3 nucleotide sequence: TGTGCCAGCAGTATATGGGGGCTTAATAGCAATCAGCCCCAGCATTTT. Its translation is CASSIWGLNSNQPQHF.

Points on this clone: Different DNA sequences within this sample yield the same CDR3. J is TRBJ1-1 and V is TRBV12-5; 7 nucleotides align to TRBD1. Germline trimming cut 5 bases from V and 8 bases from J; bases unmatched to any gene: 8. The CDR3 runs 13 residues. Germline V gene sequence: CDR1 LGHNT, CDR2 FRNRAP. Here the CDR3 reads CASGPTPGQEAFF. The CDR3 DNA reads as TGTGCTAGTGGTCCAACGCCGGGACAGGAAGCTTTCTTT.

The chain links TRBV4-1 to TRBJ2-3; TRBD1 might be the D (6 bases). This CDR3 has 16 amino acids. Germline CDR1 reads MGHRA; CDR2 reads YSYEKL. Trimming took off 0 bases at V and 6 bases at J, with 16 bases between the two ends. CDR3 DNA: TGCGCCAGCAGCCAAGATGGGGGCCCGCGGGTGGATACGCAGTATTTT. Its translation: CASSQDGGPRVDTQYF.

The rearrangement joins TRBV7-2 to TRBJ2-1; TRBD2 matches at 7 bases. This CDR3 has 13 amino acids. V lost 1 base, J lost 9 bases, and 3 bases stayed unmatched. CDR1 and CDR2 from the germline V gene are SGHTA and FQGNSA. CDR3 sequence reads: CASSLDREAEQFF. CDR3 DNA: TGTGCCAGCAGCTTAGACCGGGAGGCTGAGCAGTTCTTC.

The rearrangement links TRBV19 to TRBJ2-7; possibly TRBD2 for D (6 bases). The CDR3 consists of 14 residues. Germline CDR1 is LNHDA and CDR2 is SQIVND (reference sequence). The ends were cut back, 6 bases at V and 4 bases at J, with 16 bases in the middle. The chain's CDR3 is CASSTAGLIYEQYF. The CDR3 DNA follows: TGTGCCAGTAGCACAGCCGGACTAATTTACGAGCAGTACTTC.

The rearrangement uses TRBV2 and TRBJ2-7; 10 nucleotides align to TRBD2. Per the germline V gene, CDR1 is SNHLY and CDR2 is FYNNEI. The V segment lost 4 bases and the J segment 5 bases; nucleotides outside the gene matches: 8. The CDR3 is 15 residues long. The CDR3 nucleotides are TGTGCCAGCAGTGCAAGCGGGAGGGCCTCAAACGAGCAGTACTTC. It yields the protein CASSASGRASNEQYF.

The V and J genes are TRBV10-3 and TRBJ2-1, with 11 bases that match TRBD1. The CDR3 runs 19 residues. Germline values: CDR1 ENHRY, CDR2 SYGVKD. V lost 6 bases, J lost 3 bases, and 16 bases stayed unmatched. In DNA, the CDR3 is TGTGCCATCAGAGGGGACAGGGGGGCTAGCGGAGGGCTCTACAATGAGCAGTTCTTC. Translated: CAIRGDRGASGGLYNEQFF.

The chain employs TRBV19 and TRBJ1-1; the match to TRBD1 covers 7 bases. The CDR3 is made up of 17 amino acids. Losses at the gene ends were 3 bases for V and 1 base for J; bases not matched to a gene: 11. Looked up from germline, CDR1 is LNHDA and CDR2 is SQIVND (reference sequence). The CDR3 sequence is CASSIREKTGRNTEAFF. Written as DNA, the CDR3 is TGTGCCAGTAGTATCCGGGAAAAGACAGGGAGGAACACTGAAGCTTTCTTT.

This clone was counted a single time. The genes are TRBV6-1 and TRBJ1-5, with 9 nucleotides matching TRBD1. Trimming cost V 6 bases and J 6 bases; bases outside gene matches: 12. Per the germline V gene, CDR1 is MNHNS and CDR2 is SASEGT. The CDR3 is 16 amino acids. Written as DNA, the CDR3 is TGTGCCAGCAGAGAAACCGACAGGGGGAGAGGTCAGCCCCAGCATTTT. Protein product: CASRETDRGRGQPQHF.